This T cell receptor (beta chain) comes out of a study of CD8 T cells in Susac syndrome. Background on the study: The sequenced Susac syndrome patients comprised roughly 6 with active disease and eight in remission.

This CDR3 comprises 15 residues. Germline assignment: CDR1 SQVTM and CDR2 ANQGSEA. J lost 0 bases, V lost 5 bases, and 7 bases had no gene match. Notes on the study in general: The study recognized that its TCR sequencing and HLA analysis covered a relatively small number of individuals.

Reverse transcription of roughly 0.45 to 1 ug RNA was carried out with random hexamers. Amplification of the TCR beta CDR3 was carried out by immunoSEQ multiplex PCR, which spanned a total of 54 Vbeta and 13 Jbeta segments. MiXCR, run by TCRdb on the immunoSEQ multiplex PCR reads, gives a single entry per CDR3 protein. The table shows 150,000 to 200,000 distinct CDR3 sequences, with 85% to 95% occurring only once. Turning to this clonotype: Its antigen is currently unknown.

V and J are TRBV29-1 and TRBJ2-1; 7 positions match TRBD1. This TCR was sampled from a human donor with Susac syndrome. Sequenced: CD4+ T cells from PBMCs. CDR3: CSVKGQTSSYNEQFF. As DNA, the CDR3 is TGCAGCGTTAAGGGACAGACGAGCTCCTACAATGAGCAGTTCTTC.